This T cell receptor (beta chain) stems from a study of shared clonotypes between healthy human individuals. For the study at large: Donors had three CD4 naive, three CD4 memory, two CD8 naive and one CD8 memory plate apiece.

The study, taken as a whole, reports: Generation of non-shared clonotypes was less probable than generation of clonotypes shared by all four donors.

Comment on this clone: What it recognizes is unknown.

The CDR3 has 16 amino acids. Germline V gene data show CDR1 as SGHAT and CDR2 as FQNNGV. V dropped 5 bases and J dropped 5; count of bases not matched to a gene: 11. Researchers ran the assay at a deep level. Replicate PCRs run on sorted subsets employed approximately 0.2 ug DNA, approximately 30,000 T cell genomes. Profiling relied on immunoSEQ multiplex PCR, and the TCRdb table lists in-frame clones only, not all of them. Of some 2.4 million clones in the sample, 80% to 95% were seen once. The receptor comes from a man aged 18-30 years in good health. Some clones in this sample may be carry-over from other donors' samples. The genes are TRBV11-2 and TRBJ2-5; 10 bases agree with TRBD1. Sequenced input: naive CD4+ T cells from PBMCs. Subset reported: CD45RA+ positively selected. CDR3 bases: TGTGCCAGCAGCCCATCGACAGGGGGCATTTTGGAGACCCAGTACTTC. Amino acid sequence: CASSPSTGGILETQYF.